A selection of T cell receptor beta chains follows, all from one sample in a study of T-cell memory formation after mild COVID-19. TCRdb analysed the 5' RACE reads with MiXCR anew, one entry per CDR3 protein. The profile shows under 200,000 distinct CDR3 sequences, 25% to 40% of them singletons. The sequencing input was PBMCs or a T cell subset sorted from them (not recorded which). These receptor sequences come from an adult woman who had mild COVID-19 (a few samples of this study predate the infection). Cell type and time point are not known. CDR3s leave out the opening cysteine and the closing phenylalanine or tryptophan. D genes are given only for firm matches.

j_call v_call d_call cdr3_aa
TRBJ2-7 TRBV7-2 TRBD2 ASSRLAGGNEQY
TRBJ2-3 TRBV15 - ATRADRASRSDTQY
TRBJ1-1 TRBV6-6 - ASSYRYTEAF
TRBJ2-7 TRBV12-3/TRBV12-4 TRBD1 ASSFQTGNEQY
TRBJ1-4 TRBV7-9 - ASSLVGYEKLF
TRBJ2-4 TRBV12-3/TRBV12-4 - ASSSTFDIQY
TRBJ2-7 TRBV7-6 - ASSINTYEQY
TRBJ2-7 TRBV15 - ATSRDRGYEQY
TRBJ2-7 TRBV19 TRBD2 ASRRAGTTNYEQY
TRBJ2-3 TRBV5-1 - ASSPGGREYVADTQY
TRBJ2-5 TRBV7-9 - ASSLPQGGQETQY
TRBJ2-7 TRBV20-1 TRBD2 SAGSGGFPYEQY
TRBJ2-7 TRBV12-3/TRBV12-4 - ASSFLETYEQY
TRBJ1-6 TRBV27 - ASSPSVYNSPLH
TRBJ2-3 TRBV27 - ASGMGVGYTQY
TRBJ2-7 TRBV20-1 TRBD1 SAPPGQGAVYEQY
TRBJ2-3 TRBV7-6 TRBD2 ASSLVASGGPDTQY
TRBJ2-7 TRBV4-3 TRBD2 ASSQDLGGRAYEQY
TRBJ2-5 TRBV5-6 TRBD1 ASSLLQGAGGETQY
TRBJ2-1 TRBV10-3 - AIGTGANGEQF
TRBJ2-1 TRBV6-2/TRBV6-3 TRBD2 ASSYSTSGSSEQF
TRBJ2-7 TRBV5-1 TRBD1 ASSLGQGKYEQY
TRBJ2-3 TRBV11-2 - ASSFPDTQY
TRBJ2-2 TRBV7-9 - ASSGPGDTGELF
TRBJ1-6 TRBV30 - AWSVRQKYNSPLH
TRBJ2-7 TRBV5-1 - ASSLQDGYEQY
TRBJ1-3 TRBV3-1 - ASSQDRTRNTIY
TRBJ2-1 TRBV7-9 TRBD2 ASSPRGLAGVWDEQF
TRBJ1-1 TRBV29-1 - SVERDLRFAF
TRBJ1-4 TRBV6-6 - ASSYSALNEKLF
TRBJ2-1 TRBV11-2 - ASSLLAASYNEQF
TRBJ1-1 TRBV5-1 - ASSLARQGNTEAF
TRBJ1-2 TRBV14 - ASSQDTSFYGYT
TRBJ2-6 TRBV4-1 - ASSPNPNRVRDDYGGANVLT
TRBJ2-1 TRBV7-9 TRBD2 ASSWSGRGSNEQF
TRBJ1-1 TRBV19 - ASTHRVGTEAF
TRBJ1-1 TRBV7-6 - ASSFSWNTEAF
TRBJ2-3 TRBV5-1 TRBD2 ASSLSGVNTDTQY
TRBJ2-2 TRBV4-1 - ASSQARFGTPGELF
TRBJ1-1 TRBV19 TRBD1 ASSKGQGSTEAF